The clone carrying this T cell receptor (beta chain) was counted between two and nine times. Its specificity is not known. TCRdb used MiXCR to reprocess the RT-PCR reads, holding one entry per CDR3 protein. Seen here are hundreds of thousands of distinct CDR3 sequences, less than 20% observed once, and the top ten hold 9.5% to 13%. These data originate in a study of response to subunit inactivated influenza vaccine. General study results and limits: The authors proposed limited new T cell recruitment per seasonal influenza vaccination.

CDR3 length: 17 residues. Germline assignment: CDR1 DFQATT and CDR2 SNEGSKA (reference sequence). The V and J ends lost 5 bases and 2 bases, in that order; junction bases with no gene match: 14. The sample in question was PBMCs from blood, obtained 5 days after vaccination. The rearrangement uses TRBV20-1 and TRBJ2-7, with TRBD2 identical over 11 bases. This clonotype was obtained from a man in his forties or fifties who received an inactivated influenza vaccine. CDR3 region: CSARGQGTSGLPYEQYF. CDR3 bases: TGCAGTGCTCGCGGACAGGGGACTAGCGGATTACCCTACGAGCAGTACTTC.